The rows below give T cell receptor beta chains drawn from one sample of a study of chronic HIV infection and antiretroviral therapy. One entry per CDR3 protein results from TCRdb running MiXCR on the 5' RACE reads. The table has under 55,000 distinct CDR3 sequences, about a fifth seen once. The specimen sequenced was peripheral blood. Receptors originate from an adult who had HIV and had not received antiretroviral therapy, or was an uninfected healthy control (not recorded which). Both conserved end residues are part of each CDR3. The D gene is left open where the match is weak. The size entry is marked missing in some rows and otherwise reads once, few, many or a size class.

>12|TRBV7-9|.|.|TRBJ2-3
CASSNVPDTQYF
TGTGCCAGCAGCAATGTGCCAGATACGCAGTATTTT
>13|TRBV28|.|.|TRBJ2-7
CASSLVDSYEQYF
TGTGCCAGCAGTTTAGTGGATTCCTACGAGCAGTACTTC
>16|TRBV12-3/TRBV12-4|TRBD1|few|TRBJ1-5
CASSLTGQGAYQPQHF
TGTGCCAGCAGTCTAACGGGACAGGGGGCTTATCAGCCCCAGCATTTT
>10|TRBV2|.|few|TRBJ2-5
CASSEVTQYF
TGTGCCAGCAGTGAAGTGACCCAGTACTTC
>14|TRBV25-1|TRBD1|few|TRBJ2-7
CASSERDRRNEQYF
TGTGCCAGCAGTGAACGGGACAGGAGGAATGAGCAGTACTTC
>16|TRBV28|.|many|TRBJ1-1
CASSLWGREGSNEAFF
TGTGCCAGCAGTTTATGGGGTAGGGAAGGGTCCAATGAAGCTTTCTTT
>14|TRBV20-1|.|.|TRBJ2-7
CSAHEAALAGEQYF
TGCAGTGCTCACGAAGCGGCACTCGCGGGAGAGCAGTACTTC
>17|TRBV7-3|.|.|TRBJ2-3
CASSSSLRSASTDTQYF
TGTGCCAGCAGCTCCTCATTGAGATCCGCCTCCACAGATACGCAGTATTTT
>15|TRBV9|.|.|TRBJ2-7
CASSVEPGKGYEQYF
TGTGCCAGCAGCGTAGAGCCGGGGAAAGGCTACGAGCAGTACTTC
>12|TRBV12-3/TRBV12-4|.|few|TRBJ1-1
CASSLVGAEAFF
TGTGCCAGCAGTTTAGTAGGGGCTGAAGCTTTCTTT
>14|TRBV11-2|.|.|TRBJ2-1
CASSPGRSSIEQFF
TGTGCCAGCAGCCCTGGACGCTCGTCCATTGAGCAGTTCTTC
>14|TRBV28|TRBD1|.|TRBJ1-5
CASSRGQANQPQHF
TGTGCCAGCAGTCGAGGACAGGCCAATCAGCCCCAGCATTTT
>15|TRBV2|.|.|TRBJ2-1
CASSTPRAAYNEQFF
TGTGCCAGCAGTACACCTAGGGCGGCCTACAATGAGCAGTTCTTC
>14|TRBV7-2|.|.|TRBJ2-7
CASSLAQGTYEQYF
TGTGCCAGCAGCTTAGCCCAGGGCACCTACGAGCAGTACTTC
>12|TRBV29-1|TRBD2|.|TRBJ2-7
CSARLAEYEQYF
TGCAGCGCTCGACTAGCTGAATACGAGCAGTACTTC
>15|TRBV24-1|.|.|TRBJ2-5
CATSDPRRAEETQYF
TGTGCCACCAGTGATCCCAGAAGGGCAGAGGAGACCCAGTACTTC
>16|TRBV6-5|TRBD2|.|TRBJ2-1
CASSSELAGGPDEQFF
TGTGCCAGCAGTTCCGAACTAGCGGGAGGGCCGGATGAGCAGTTCTTC
>15|TRBV28|.|few|TRBJ2-5
CASSGGGPLSGTQYF
TGTGCCAGCAGTGGGGGCGGACCTCTCTCGGGGACCCAGTACTTC
>13|TRBV20-1|.|.|TRBJ1-6
CSAVPGDNSPLHF
TGCAGTGCTGTCCCAGGGGATAATTCACCCCTCCACTTT
>16|TRBV20-1|TRBD1|few|TRBJ1-5
CSARDSVGGTAQPQHF
TGCAGTGCTAGAGATTCGGTGGGGGGGACAGCTCAGCCCCAGCATTTT
>16|TRBV27|TRBD2|.|TRBJ2-2
CASSLILAGGPGELFF
TGTGCCAGCAGTTTAATCCTAGCGGGAGGGCCCGGGGAGCTGTTTTTT
>13|TRBV20-1|TRBD1|few|TRBJ2-7
CSARAGTGYEQYF
TGCAGTGCACGGGCCGGGACAGGGTACGAGCAGTACTTC
>16|TRBV28|TRBD1|few|TRBJ1-2
CASGTGGSLANYGYTF
TGTGCCAGCGGGACAGGGGGATCGTTAGCTAACTATGGCTACACCTTC
>14|TRBV20-1|TRBD1|.|TRBJ2-3
CSAEPGGPTDTQYF
TGCAGTGCCGAACCAGGGGGCCCGACAGATACGCAGTATTTT